This TCR beta chain was recovered during a study of CD8+ T cells in alopecia areata. Study overall: Twice a day, 5 to 10 mg of oral tofacitinib was administered to treated patients.

The germline CDR1 and CDR2 sequences are GTSNPN and SVGIG (reference sequence). Deletions cut 2 bases from V and 4 bases from J, with 11 bases between. The CDR3 runs to 13 residues. As the sequencing template, cDNA was produced by extracting RNA and reverse transcribing it. Data came from immunoSEQ multiplex PCR; TCRdb stores just in-frame clones and leaves some out. The sample holds 100,000 to 150,000 clones, around 49% seen once. On this clone itself: Its antigen is as yet unknown.

Study results and caveats: Scalp sequencing also captures normal skin's resident alphabeta T cells. Compared with normal scalp, lesional scalp had higher clonality and more expanded CD8+ clones. Compared with mice, patients displayed less clear TCR sharing, possibly for HLA-related reasons.

The V gene is TRBV30, the J gene TRBJ1-1; D call uncertain. This sample comprised CD8+ T cells sorted from blood, obtained at week 0. The TCR sequence derives from a human donor with alopecia areata. The CDR3 DNA reads TGTGCCTGGAGTTTAGGGATAGTCACTGAAGCTTTCTTT. Encoded protein: CAWSLGIVTEAFF.